This T cell receptor (beta chain) was identified during a study of T-cell memory formation after mild COVID-19 (dated by TCRdb to the early 2020s). Notes on the research overall: TCR sequence clusters from the two donors were found to be largely donor specific. Longitudinal TCRalpha and TCRbeta repertoire sequencing tracked T-cell clones expanding and contracting after mild COVID-19 in a couple of donors. The cohort comprised two young, previously healthy adult volunteers, one female and one male.

The paper as a whole reports these results and caveats: Whether the second-wave clones peaking on day 37 were SARS-CoV-2 specific was not confirmed. Clones contracting from day 15 to 85 had balanced CD4/CD8 phenotypes, while a second wave expanding from day 15 to 37 was biased towards CD4+. The study included only a couple of mild cases, and larger cohorts that include severe cases with pre-infection samples were judged to be necessary. Contracting CD4+ clones were found mainly in CM and EM memory subsets, while CD8+ clones were enriched in EMRA. Some responding clones were found in pre-infection memory, which suggests that pre-existing cross-reactive memory T cells took part in the SARS-CoV-2 response.

Ficoll-Paque density gradient centrifugation was the method used to isolate PBMCs. TCRdb shows the sequencer as Illumina NovaSeq 6000. cDNA libraries for TCRalpha and TCRbeta were prepared by 5'RACE using constant-segment primers, with sample barcodes and unique molecular identifiers added. RNA was extracted from every sample with Trizol reagent. Amplification of the libraries took two PCR steps, and the second step added a second sample barcode plus Illumina TruSeq adapters. Libraries were sequenced on an Illumina NovaSeq with 2 x 150 bp paired-end reads. Concerning the study's data processing: Reads were demultiplexed and collapsed into UMI-guided consensus sequences with migec v1.2.7. Using mixcr v2.1.11, UMI consensuses were aligned to TRA and TRB V and J templates and then assembled into clonotypes. Clonotypes were classified as expanded or contracted when called significant by both edgeR and NoisET, with noise models trained on biological replicates. For edgeR calls, the thresholds were a false discovery rate-adjusted p below 0.01 and a log2 fold-change of 1. As an exploratory analysis of dynamics, max-normalized trajectories of the 1000 most abundant clonotypes were examined with PCA combined with hierarchical clustering. Separately sequenced CD4+ and CD8+ repertoires were used to assign a CD4 or CD8 phenotype to each responding clone. TCRdb's own reprocessing of the public reads used fastp at Q25 and MiXCR and kept productive beta chains. CDR3 protein sequences are deduplicated, and each keeps its most common genes and DNA. What appears here as the V and J calls and clone size reflects TCRdb's work, not the paper's. For this sample the table gives around 300,000 distinct CDR3 sequences, of which approximately 19% were detected only once. Under 25% of the sample goes to the ten largest clones.

This clonotype has more than one count but fewer than ten. What antigen it recognizes has not been identified. No much larger clone is present one base from it, and per-base qualities are unavailable. According to the germline V gene, CDR1 reads LGHNA and CDR2 reads YNFKEQ. Trimmed from V: 0 bases; trimmed from J: 4 bases; junction bases lacking a gene match: 7. Counted from cysteine to phenylalanine, this CDR3 has 17 amino acids. Only CDR3 DNA is held: 51 bases, read in frame from base 1. Sequencing was done on a sample of PBMCs or a T cell subset sorted from them (not recorded which). The TCR comes from a young man who had mild COVID-19 (a few samples of this study predate the infection). The sample titles of this study are shuffled in the database, so cell type and time point are left out; the donor was told from shared clones. The receptor chain draws on TRBV4-2 and TRBJ2-3, with TRBD2 identical over 10 junction bases. This receptor has the CDR3 CASSQDKRGGFADTQYF. The DNA is as follows: TGTGCCAGCAGCCAAGATAAGCGGGGGGGCTTCGCAGATACGCAGTATTTT.